This TCR beta chain originates from a study of cytomegalovirus exposure and HLA in healthy donors. The germline V gene has CDR1 SGHTA and CDR2 FQGNSA. The CDR3 has 15 amino acids. The V and J ends lost 3 bases and 2 bases respectively, with 11 bases between them. Researchers ran the PCR with 60 Vbeta and 13 Jbeta primers. The assay was immunoSEQ multiplex PCR, and TCRdb's table has in-frame clones only and misses some. The top ten clones hold around 19% of a sample with around 38,000 clones, about 66% of them seen once. The clonotype was recovered from a man aged 45-65 years in good health and CMV-seropositive. The chain links TRBV7-2 to TRBJ1-5; D is unclear. The sequenced sample consisted of PBMCs. The CDR3 DNA follows: TGTGCCAGCAGCTTCCAGAGCGGTGGCAATCAGCCCCAGCATTTT. Translating it yields CASSFQSGGNQPQHF.